The clone carrying this TCR beta chain has just one count. Antigen unknown. TCRdb's table, derived via immunoSEQ multiplex PCR, lists solely in-frame clones and lacks some. The table lists 84,000 or so clones, less than 90% of them singletons. CDR1 SGHTA and CDR2 FQGNSA come from the germline V gene. Trimming removed 3 bases at V and 4 bases at J, with 10 bases between. The CDR3 has 15 residues. The sample belongs to a study of memory CD4+ T cells and cytomegalovirus serostatus. Whole-study findings and limits: Suggested: most of the CMV-linked TCR signature lies in CD4+ memory cells.

The sort gate was single viable CD3+CD4+CD8-CD45RO+ cells for memory CD4+ T cells. This sequence was found in an adult in good health and CMV-seronegative. The chain joins TRBV7-2 to TRBJ2-6, with D tentatively TRBD1 or TRBD2 (6 bases each). The specimen sequenced was memory CD4+ T cells from blood. The CDR3 DNA reads as TGTGCCAGCAGCTTCACAGGGAGGGGGGCCAACGTCCTGACTTTC. As protein: CASSFTGRGANVLTF.